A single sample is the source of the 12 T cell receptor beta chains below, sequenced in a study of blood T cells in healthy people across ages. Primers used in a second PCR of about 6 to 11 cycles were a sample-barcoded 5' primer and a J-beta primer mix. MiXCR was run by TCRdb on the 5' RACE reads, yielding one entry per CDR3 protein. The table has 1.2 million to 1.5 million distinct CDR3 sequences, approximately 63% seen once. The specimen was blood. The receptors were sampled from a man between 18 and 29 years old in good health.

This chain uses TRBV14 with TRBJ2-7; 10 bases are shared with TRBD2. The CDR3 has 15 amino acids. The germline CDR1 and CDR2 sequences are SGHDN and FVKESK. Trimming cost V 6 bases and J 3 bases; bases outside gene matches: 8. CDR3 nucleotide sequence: TGTGCCAGCAGGTCGACTAGCGGGCAAATCTACGAGCAGTACTTC. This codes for CASRSTSGQIYEQYF.

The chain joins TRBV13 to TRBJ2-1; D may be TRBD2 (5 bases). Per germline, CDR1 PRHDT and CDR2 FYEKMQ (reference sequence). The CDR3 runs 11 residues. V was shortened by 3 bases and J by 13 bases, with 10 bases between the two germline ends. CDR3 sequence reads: CASSFRTSQFF. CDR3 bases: TGTGCCAGCAGCTTTCGGACTTCTCAGTTCTTC.

The CDR3 coding sequence is TGCAGTGCCGACTCCGGGACGGCCATTATTACTAGCACAGATACGCAGTATTTT. Translated, it gives CSADSGTAIITSTDTQYF. This sequence joins TRBV20-1 and TRBJ2-3; D is perhaps TRBD1 or TRBD2 (5 bases each). The CDR3 covers 18 residues. Germline loops: CDR1 DFQATT, CDR2 SNEGSKA (reference sequence). Trimming stripped 6 bases from V and 0 bases from J, with 25 bases between.

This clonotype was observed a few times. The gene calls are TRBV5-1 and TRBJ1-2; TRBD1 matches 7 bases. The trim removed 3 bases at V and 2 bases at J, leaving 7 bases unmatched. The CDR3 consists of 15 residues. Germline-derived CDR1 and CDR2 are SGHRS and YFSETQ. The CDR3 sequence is CASSWGTVNNYGYTF. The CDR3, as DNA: TGCGCCAGCAGCTGGGGGACAGTGAACAACTATGGCTACACCTTC.

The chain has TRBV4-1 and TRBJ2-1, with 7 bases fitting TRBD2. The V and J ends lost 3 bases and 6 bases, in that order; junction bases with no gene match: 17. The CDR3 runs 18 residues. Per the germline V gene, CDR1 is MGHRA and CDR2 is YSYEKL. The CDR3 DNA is TGCGCCAGCAGCCATCCCCCCTGGCGAGCGGGCGGGGGCAATGAGCAGTTCTTC. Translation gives CASSHPPWRAGGGNEQFF.

In nucleotides, the CDR3 is TGTGCCAGCAGTTTAGGGACTTCTGGCTATGGCTACACCTTC. Translating it yields CASSLGTSGYGYTF. The V call is TRBV27, the J call TRBJ1-2; D might be TRBD1 (5 bases). V lost 2 bases and J 4 bases, leaving 11 bases between the germline ends. Germline CDR1 is MNHEY and CDR2 is SMNVEV (reference sequence). The CDR3 runs 14 residues.

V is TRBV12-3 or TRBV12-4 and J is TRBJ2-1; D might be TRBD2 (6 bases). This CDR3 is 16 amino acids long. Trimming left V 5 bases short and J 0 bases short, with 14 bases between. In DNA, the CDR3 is TGTGCCAGCAGTGTAAGACTAGGGGTCTCCTACAATGAGCAGTTCTTC. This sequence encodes CASSVRLGVSYNEQFF.

The CDR3 DNA reads as TGCGCCAGCAGCGACGGGTCAGACTACGAGCAGTACTTC. Translated: CASSDGSDYEQYF. The V call is TRBV5-1, the J call TRBJ2-5; unclear D gene. Near its end, the DNA agrees better with TRBJ2-7, so the J call may be wrong. The CDR3 is 13 amino acids. Germline CDR1 is SGHRS and CDR2 is YFSETQ.

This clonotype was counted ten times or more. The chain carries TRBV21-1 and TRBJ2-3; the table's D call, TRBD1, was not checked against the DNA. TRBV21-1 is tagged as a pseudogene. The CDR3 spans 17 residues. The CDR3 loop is CASSTRGTDGGLDTQYF. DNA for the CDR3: TGTGCCAGCAGCACCCGGGGCACGGACGGCGGCTTAGATACGCAGTATTTT.

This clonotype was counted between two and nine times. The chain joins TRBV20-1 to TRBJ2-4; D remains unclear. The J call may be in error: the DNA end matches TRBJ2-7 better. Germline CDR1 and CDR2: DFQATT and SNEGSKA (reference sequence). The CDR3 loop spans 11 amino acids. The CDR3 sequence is CSARPLLEQYF. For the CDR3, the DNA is TGCAGTGCGCGACCCCTGCTCGAGCAGTACTTC.

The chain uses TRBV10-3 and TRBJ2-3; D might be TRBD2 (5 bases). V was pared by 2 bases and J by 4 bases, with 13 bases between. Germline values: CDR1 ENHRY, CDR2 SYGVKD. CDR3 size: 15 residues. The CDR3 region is CAISERGGEADTQYF. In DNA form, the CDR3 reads TGTGCCATCAGTGAGCGGGGTGGGGAAGCAGATACGCAGTATTTT.

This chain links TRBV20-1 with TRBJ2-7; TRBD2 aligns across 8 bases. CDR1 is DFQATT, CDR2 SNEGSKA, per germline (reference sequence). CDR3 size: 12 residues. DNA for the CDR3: TGCAATGCCGGGGGGGGTGATTACGAGCAGTACTTC. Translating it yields CNAGGGDYEQYF.